This TCR beta chain was sequenced for a study of blood T cells in healthy people across ages. Then a second PCR, running about 6 to 11 cycles, was carried out with a sample-barcoded 5' primer and a J-beta primer mix. TCRdb re-analysed the 5' RACE reads in MiXCR, keeping a single row per CDR3 protein. Among about 730,000 distinct CDR3 sequences listed, approximately 39% were seen once. This receptor was identified in a woman in her fifties or sixties in good health. Sequencing input: blood.

The CDR3 DNA reads as TGTGCCAGCAGCTCAAGATCAGGGACTAGCGGGGGGTCCTCCGCTTATACGCAGTATTTT. Residues: CASSSRSGTSGGSSAYTQYF. This chain links TRBV7-2 with TRBJ2-3, with 15 bases identical to TRBD2. Germline CDR1 SGHTA, CDR2 FQGNSA. This CDR3 spans 20 amino acids. J was trimmed by 7 bases and V by 4 bases; bases with no gene match: 18.